These 19 T cell receptor beta chains were all obtained from the same sample, sequenced in a study of cytomegalovirus exposure and HLA in healthy donors. The PCR contained 60 Vbeta and 13 Jbeta primers. Using immunoSEQ multiplex PCR, the repertoire was profiled, and TCRdb retains in-frame clones only, with some absent. This table holds some 150,000 clones, less than 85% found once. Sequencing input: PBMCs. These receptors all stem from a man aged 50-59 years in good health and CMV-seropositive.

This chain uses TRBV7-8 with TRBJ2-1; 8 bases line up with TRBD1. The V gene end was trimmed by 2 bases and the J gene end by 7 bases; junction bases not matched to a gene: 1. Germline loops: CDR1 SGHVS, CDR2 FQNEAQ. The CDR3 runs 13 residues. CDR3 DNA: TGTGCCAGCAGCTTATGGACAGGGAATGAGCAGTTCTTC. This sequence encodes CASSLWTGNEQFF.

The V call is TRBV19, the J call TRBJ1-4; D is unresolved. V shed 3 bases and J shed 7 bases, with 15 bases lying between them. Looked up from germline, CDR1 is LNHDA and CDR2 is SQIVND (reference sequence). The CDR3 consists of 15 residues. CDR3 region: CASSMRDWKGEKLFF. CDR3 bases: TGTGCCAGTAGTATGAGGGATTGGAAAGGTGAAAAACTGTTTTTT. The full variable domain, its missing parts supplied by reference TRBV19 and TRBJ1-4, is DGGITQSPKYLFRKEGQNVTLSCEQNLNHDAMYWYRQDPGQGLRLIYYSQIVNDFQKGDIAEGYSVSREKKESFPLTVTSAQKNPTAFYLCASSMRDWKGEKLFFGSGTQLSVL.

The chain recombines TRBV5-4 with TRBJ2-4, with TRBD1 matching 7 bases. This CDR3 contains 15 residues. The junction had 6 bases not matched to a gene; V was cut back by 1 base and J by 5 bases. CDR1 SGHNT and CDR2 YYREEE come from the germline V gene (reference sequence). The CDR3, as DNA: TGTGCCAGCAGCTTGAATCAGGGGGTGGAAAACATTCAGTACTTC. Protein: CASSLNQGVENIQYF.

The chain employs TRBV9 and TRBJ1-1; 9 bases fit TRBD1. Germline loops: CDR1 SGDLS, CDR2 YYNGEE. V lost 2 bases and J lost 4; bases outside the gene matches: 6. The CDR3 length is 15 residues. In nucleotides, the CDR3 is TGTGCCAGCAGCGTCGGGACAGGGCTGGGCACTGAAGCTTTCTTT. As protein: CASSVGTGLGTEAFF.

Comment on this clone: One end of the junction fails to match germline, which may point to a read error. The J gene is TRBJ2-7, the V gene TRBV11-3; a possible D gene is TRBD2 (6 bases). CDR1 is SGHNT and CDR2 is YENEEA in the germline V gene. This CDR3 has 11 residues. The CDR3 sequence: CASRGGEGSCF. In DNA form, the CDR3 reads TGTGCCAGCAGGGGGGGTGAGGGATCCTGCTTC.

The CDR3 DNA follows: TGTGCCAGCAGCCTGGACAGGGAACGGGAGACCCAGTACTTC. Translating gives CASSLDRERETQYF. This rearrangement joins TRBV7-9 to TRBJ2-5; 8 bases line up with TRBD1. Germline CDR1 is SEHNR and CDR2 is FQNEAQ (reference sequence). The CDR3 consists of 14 residues. The ends lost 5 bases at V and 5 bases at J; junction bases unmatched: 7.

The chain is built from TRBV5-1 and TRBJ2-3; the D is unclear. The germline CDR1 and CDR2 sequences are SGHRS and YFSETQ. The CDR3 sequence is 14 residues long. Trimming removed 4 bases at V and 6 bases at J, with 15 bases between. CDR3 nucleotides: TGCGCCAGCAGCACAGAAGCCTTCCTTGATACGCAGTATTTT. This gives the protein CASSTEAFLDTQYF.

The gene calls are TRBV6-6 and TRBJ2-3; 7 bases align to TRBD2. This CDR3 has 13 residues. CDR1 is MNHNY, CDR2 SVGAGI, per germline (reference sequence). Unmatched junction bases numbered 7, after V lost 8 bases and J lost 5 bases. CDR3 amino acids: CASGGASGDTQYF. The CDR3 nucleotides are TGTGCCAGCGGTGGGGCTAGCGGAGATACGCAGTATTTT.

There are a few counts of this clone. The chain joins TRBV5-6 to TRBJ1-2, with D perhaps TRBD1 (5 bases). V lost 0 bases to trimming and J lost 10 bases, with 13 bases between them. Germline V CDR1 and CDR2: SGHDT, YYEEEE. This CDR3 spans 13 amino acids. This CDR3 is CASSLGQGADYTF. For the CDR3, the DNA is TGTGCCAGCAGCTTGGGTCAGGGTGCGGACTACACCTTC. The entire variable domain, with the rest obtained from reference TRBV5-6 and TRBJ1-2, is as follows: DAGVTQSPTHLIKTRGQQVTLRCSPKSGHDTVSWYQQALGQGPQFIFQYYEEEERQRGNFPDRFSGHQFPNYSSELNVNALLLGDSALYLCASSLGQGADYTFGSGTRLTVV.

The V call is TRBV23-1, the J call TRBJ2-5; no definite D call. TRBV23-1 is noted as an ORF with a role that remains uncertain. The CDR3 contains 15 residues. Between the trimmed V and J ends, which lost 0 bases and 4 bases, there was a span of 12 bases. The CDR3: CASSQSSELPETQYF. In nucleotides, the CDR3 is TGCGCCAGCAGTCAATCTTCCGAGCTTCCAGAGACCCAGTACTTC.

As DNA, the CDR3 is TGTGCCAGCAGCTTCGCTAGCGGATCCCAGAACACCGGGGAGCTGTTTTTT. This gives the protein CASSFASGSQNTGELFF. V and J are TRBV11-2 and TRBJ2-2; TRBD2 matches 7 bases. The germline V gene encodes CDR1 SGHAT and CDR2 FQNNGV. The CDR3 is 17 amino acids. Trimming took 3 bases from V and 1 from J; bases not matched to a gene: 8.

The J gene is TRBJ1-1, the V gene TRBV27; TRBD1 aligns across 9 bases. The CDR3 is 13 residues long. CDR1 and CDR2 from the germline V gene are MNHEY and SMNVEV (reference sequence). Losses at the gene ends were 5 bases for V and 4 bases for J; bases not matched to a gene: 2. CDR3 region: CASSRQGVTEAFF. Here the CDR3 DNA reads TGTGCCAGCAGTCGACAGGGGGTCACTGAAGCTTTCTTT.

CDR3 DNA sequence: TGTGCCAGTAGTATAAGAAATAGCGGGATGGGGGAGACCCAGTACTTC. Translated, it gives CASSIRNSGMGETQYF. This chain connects TRBV19 to TRBJ2-5, with TRBD2 matching over 8 bases. With V trimmed by 2 bases and J by 5 bases, 10 bases remained unmatched. The CDR3 contains 16 residues. Germline-derived CDR1 and CDR2 are LNHDA and SQIVND (reference sequence).

A few counts support this clone. The CDR3 nucleotides read TGTGCCAGCAGTGAAGAGGGACAGGGTCGCTACGAGCAGTACTTC. This gives the protein CASSEEGQGRYEQYF. This chain uses TRBV6-1 with TRBJ2-7; 9 bases match TRBD1. The CDR3 covers 15 residues. Germline CDR1 reads MNHNS; CDR2 reads SASEGT. The V segment lost 1 base and the J segment 3 bases; nucleotides outside the gene matches: 4.

This chain connects TRBV28 to TRBJ2-3, with 7 bases identical to TRBD2. CDR3 length: 15 amino acids. Trimming at V came to 4 bases and at J to 6 bases, leaving 10 bases not matched to a gene. The germline CDR1 and CDR2 sequences are MDHEN and SYDVKM. The CDR3 coding sequence is TGTGCCAGCAGTTCAACTGGGGGGGTTGGCGATACGCAGTATTTT. Residues: CASSSTGGVGDTQYF.

The chain is built from TRBV21-1 and TRBJ1-3; the table gives TRBD1 as D, unverified against the DNA. TRBV21-1 is a recognized pseudogene. The length of the CDR3 is 20 residues. The CDR3 loop is CASSKVRLYPRVFSGNTIYF. The CDR3 region has the DNA TGTGCCAGCAGCAAAGTTCGGCTGTATCCCAGGGTGTTTTCTGGAAACACCATATATTTT.

This sequence joins TRBV27 and TRBJ1-2; 12 bases are a match to TRBD1. This CDR3 has 14 residues. Trimming took 8 bases from V and 13 from J; bases not matched to a gene: 14. Germline CDR1 MNHEY, CDR2 SMNVEV (reference sequence). CDR3 DNA sequence: TGTGCCAGCGGGTCTCCGGGACAGGGGGCGCGTGTCACCTTC. It specifies CASGSPGQGARVTF.

This clone was detected a few times. Written as DNA, the CDR3 is TGCACCCCAGGGGGCTCCTACGAGCAGTACTTC. Translation gives CTPGGSYEQYF. V and J are TRBV20-1 and TRBJ2-7, with 7 bases that match TRBD1. The germline V gene encodes CDR1 DFQATT and CDR2 SNEGSKA (reference sequence). This CDR3 comprises 11 residues.

The rearrangement uses TRBV2 and TRBJ2-3; 9 bases map to TRBD2. Trimming cost V 9 bases and J 0 bases; bases outside gene matches: 7. The CDR3 covers 15 residues. Germline V gives CDR1 SNHLY, CDR2 FYNNEI. CDR3 sequence: CASVFLAGSTDTQYF. In nucleotides, the CDR3 is TGTGCCAGTGTATTCCTAGCGGGAAGCACAGATACGCAGTATTTT.